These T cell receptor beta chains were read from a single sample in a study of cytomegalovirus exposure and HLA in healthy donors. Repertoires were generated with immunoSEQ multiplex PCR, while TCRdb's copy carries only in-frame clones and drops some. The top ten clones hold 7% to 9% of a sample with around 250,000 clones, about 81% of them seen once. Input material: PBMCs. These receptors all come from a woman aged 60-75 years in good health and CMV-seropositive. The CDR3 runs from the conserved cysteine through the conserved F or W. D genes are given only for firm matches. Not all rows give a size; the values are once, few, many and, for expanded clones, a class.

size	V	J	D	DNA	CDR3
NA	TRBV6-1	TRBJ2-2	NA	TGTGCCAGCAGTCCCCGAGGGGGAACCGGGGAGCTGTTTTTT	CASSPRGGTGELFF
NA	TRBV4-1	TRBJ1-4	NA	TGCGCCAGCAGCCAGGCTTATGCAACTAATGAAAAACTGTTTTTT	CASSQAYATNEKLFF
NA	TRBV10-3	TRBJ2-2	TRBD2	TGTGCCATCAGTGAGCGCGGGACTAGTCTTGCGAACACCGGGGAGCTGTTTTTT	CAISERGTSLANTGELFF
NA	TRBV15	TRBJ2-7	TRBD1	TGTGCCACCAGCAGGGACAGGGGGTCCTACGAGCAGTACTTC	CATSRDRGSYEQYF
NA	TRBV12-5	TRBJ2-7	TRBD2	TGTGCTAGTGGTTTGGCCAGGACTAGCGGGGTTTACGAGCAGTACTTC	CASGLARTSGVYEQYF
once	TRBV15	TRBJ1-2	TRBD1	TGTGCCACCAGCAGAGAGGGACAGGGTTGGGGGAACTATGGCTACACCTTC	CATSREGQGWGNYGYTF
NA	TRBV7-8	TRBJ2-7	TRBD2	TGTGCCAGCAGCTTAGGACTAGCGGGGACCTACGAGCAGTACTTC	CASSLGLAGTYEQYF
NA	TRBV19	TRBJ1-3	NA	TGTGCCACCTCGGGAGTGAGCTCTGGAAACACCATATATTTT	CATSGVSSGNTIYF
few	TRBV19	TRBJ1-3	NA	TGTGCCAGTAGCCCATTATTCGCCCGATTCGGCCGAGACGGAGACTCTGGAAACACCATATATTTT	CASSPLFARFGRDGDSGNTIYF
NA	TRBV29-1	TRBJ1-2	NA	TGCAGCGCCCGCTCACAGATTATTCCCGGCTACACCTTC	CSARSQIIPGYTF
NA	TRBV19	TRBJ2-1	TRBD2	TGTGCCAGTAGTCCGGGACTAGCGGGAGGGGGTGAGCAGTTCTTC	CASSPGLAGGGEQFF
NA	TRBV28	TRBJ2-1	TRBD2	TGTGCCAGCAGTTCCTCATCCGGGACTAGCGGTGTGTGGCCCCACCACAATGAGCAGTTCTTC	CASSSSSGTSGVWPHHNEQFF
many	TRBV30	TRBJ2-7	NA	TGTGCCTGGAGTCAGGCCTACGAGCAGTACTTC	CAWSQAYEQYF
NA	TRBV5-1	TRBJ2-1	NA	TGCGCCAGCAGCTTGGGACAGAGCTCCTACAATGAGCAGTTCTTC	CASSLGQSSYNEQFF
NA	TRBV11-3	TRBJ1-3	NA	TGTGCCAGCAGCCCCAGAACTGGAAACACCATATATTTT	CASSPRTGNTIYF
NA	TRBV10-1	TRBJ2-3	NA	TGCGCCAGCAGTGAGTCCGGGGGTTGGCGCACAGATACGCAGTATTTT	CASSESGGWRTDTQYF
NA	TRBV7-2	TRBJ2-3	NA	TGTGCCAGCAGCTTGTTAACTAGTTTTGTTTCAGATACGCAGTATTTT	CASSLLTSFVSDTQYF
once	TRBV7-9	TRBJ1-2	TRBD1	TGTGCCAGCAGCTTAGGTAGAACAGGGGCGCATGGCTACACCTTC	CASSLGRTGAHGYTF
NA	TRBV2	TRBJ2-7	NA	TGTGCCAGCAGTGGGGTTAGCGTCTACGAGCAGTACTTC	CASSGVSVYEQYF
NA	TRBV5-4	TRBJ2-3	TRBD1	TGTGCCAGCAGCTTCCTACCGGGACAGGGTTTGGATACGCAGTATTTT	CASSFLPGQGLDTQYF
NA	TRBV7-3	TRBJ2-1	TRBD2	TGTGCCAGCAGCTCGGGACTAGCGGGCCCAAAGGGTGAGCAGTTCTTC	CASSSGLAGPKGEQFF
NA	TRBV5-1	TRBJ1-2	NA	TGCGCCAGCAGCTTTAAGGGAGAAGACTACACCTTC	CASSFKGEDYTF
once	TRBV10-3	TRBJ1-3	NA	TGTGCCATCAGTGAGTCGCAGGGGAACACCATATATTTT	CAISESQGNTIYF
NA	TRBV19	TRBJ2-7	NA	TGTGCCAGCGGGTCCAGATATTACGAGCAGTACTTC	CASGSRYYEQYF
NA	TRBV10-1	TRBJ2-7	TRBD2	TGCGCCAGCACAAGCGGGAGAGCCTACGAGCAGTACTTC	CASTSGRAYEQYF
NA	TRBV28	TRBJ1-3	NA	TGTGCCAGCAGTTTGGTAGCGGACACCATATATTTT	CASSLVADTIYF
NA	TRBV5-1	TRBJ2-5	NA	TGCGCCAGCAGCCCGACTGGCGAAGAGACCCAGTACTTC	CASSPTGEETQYF
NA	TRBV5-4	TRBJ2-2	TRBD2	TGTGCCAGCAGCTCCCGACTAGCGGGAGATTACACCGGGGAGCTGTTTTTT	CASSSRLAGDYTGELFF
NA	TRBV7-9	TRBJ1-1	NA	TGTGCCAGCAGCTTACCGGGAACTATTGAAGCTTTCTTT	CASSLPGTIEAFF
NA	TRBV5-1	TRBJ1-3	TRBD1	TGCGCCAGCAGCTTGGCCACAGGGGGCCCTGGAAACACCATATATTTT	CASSLATGGPGNTIYF
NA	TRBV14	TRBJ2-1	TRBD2	TGTGCCAGCAGCCAAGATCGGGCTAGCGGCTACAATGAGCAGTTCTTC	CASSQDRASGYNEQFF
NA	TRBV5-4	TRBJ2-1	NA	TGTGCCAGCAGCTTATCACTAGTCGGTTCCAATGAGCAGTTCTTC	CASSLSLVGSNEQFF
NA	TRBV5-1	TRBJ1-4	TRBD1	TGCGCCAGCAGCTTTCAGGGGGCAGCTAATGAAAAACTGTTTTTT	CASSFQGAANEKLFF
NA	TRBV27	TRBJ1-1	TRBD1	TGTGCCAGCAGGACTGGACCGGGACAGAGGGGAACTGAAGCTTTCTTT	CASRTGPGQRGTEAFF
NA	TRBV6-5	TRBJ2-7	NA	TGTGCCAGCAGTTACTACGGGGGTTTCGACGAGCAGTACTTC	CASSYYGGFDEQYF
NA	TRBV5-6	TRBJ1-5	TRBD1	TGTGCCAGCAGCTGGACAGGGAGTGATCAGCCCCAGCATTTT	CASSWTGSDQPQHF
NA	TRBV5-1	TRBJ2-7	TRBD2	TGCGCCAGCAGCTCACGGACTAGCTTCGACGAGCAGTACTTC	CASSSRTSFDEQYF
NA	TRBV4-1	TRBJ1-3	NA	TGCGCCAGCAGCCAAGATACGTGGGGACAAAGAGGCTCTGGAAACACCATATATTTT	CASSQDTWGQRGSGNTIYF
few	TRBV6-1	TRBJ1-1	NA	TGTGCCAGCAGTGAAAATGGGGAGACTGAAGCTTTCTTT	CASSENGETEAFF
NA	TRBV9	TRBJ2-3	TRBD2	TGTGCCAGCAGCGTAGGCGGGAGGGCCTTCACAGATACGCAGTATTTT	CASSVGGRAFTDTQYF
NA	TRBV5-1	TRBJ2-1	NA	TGCGCCAGCAGCGGGCTAGCGTCGGTGAATGAGCAGTTCTTC	CASSGLASVNEQFF
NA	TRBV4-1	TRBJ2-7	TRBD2	TGCGCCAGCAGCCAGGGAAGCGGGAGCTACGAGCAGTACTTC	CASSQGSGSYEQYF
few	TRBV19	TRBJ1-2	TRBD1	TGTGCCAGTAGTATGACAGGGGGCTTTCTCTATGGCTACACCTTC	CASSMTGGFLYGYTF
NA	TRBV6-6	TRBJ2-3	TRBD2	TGTGCCAGCAGTCCCTTGGGCGGGAGAGTAACAGATACGCAGTATTTT	CASSPLGGRVTDTQYF
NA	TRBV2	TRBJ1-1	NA	TGTGCCAGCAGTGAAACGCGGGGACTGAACACTGAAGCTTTCTTT	CASSETRGLNTEAFF
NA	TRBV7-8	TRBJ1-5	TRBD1	TGTGCCAGCAGCTTTAAGAGACAGGGGACCGCCAGCAATCAGCCCCAGCATTTT	CASSFKRQGTASNQPQHF
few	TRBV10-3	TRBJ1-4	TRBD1	TGTGCCATCAGTGAGGGCAGGGGGCAAAAACTGTTTTTT	CAISEGRGQKLFF
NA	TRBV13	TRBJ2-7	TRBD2	TGTGCCAGCAGCATCGGACTAGCGGGAGGGCCGTCTGAGGAGCAGTACTTC	CASSIGLAGGPSEEQYF
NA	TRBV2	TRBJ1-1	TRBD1	TGTGCCAGCAAACGGACAGGGAACACTGAAGCTTTCTTT	CASKRTGNTEAFF
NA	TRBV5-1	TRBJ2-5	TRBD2	TGCGCCAGCAGCTTAGTGGGGGGGCAAGAGACCCAGTACTTC	CASSLVGGQETQYF
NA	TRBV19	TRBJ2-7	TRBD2	TGTGCCAGTAGTGTATGGACTAGAGCATCCTACGAGCAGTACTTC	CASSVWTRASYEQYF
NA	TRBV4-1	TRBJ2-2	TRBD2	TGCGCCAGCAGCCAAGAATGGGGGAGGGATACCGCGAACACCGGGGAGCTGTTTTTT	CASSQEWGRDTANTGELFF
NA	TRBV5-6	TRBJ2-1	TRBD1	TGTGCCAGCAGCCGGACAGGGCGCTCCTACAATGAGCAGTTCTTC	CASSRTGRSYNEQFF
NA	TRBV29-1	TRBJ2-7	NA	TGCAGCGTTGACTTGCAGGGAACCTACGAGCAGTACTTC	CSVDLQGTYEQYF
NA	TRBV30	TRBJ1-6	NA	TGTGCCTGGAGCTACAGGGAGGGCTCACCCCTCCACTTT	CAWSYREGSPLHF
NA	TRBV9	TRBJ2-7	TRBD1	TGTGCCAGCGCTACCAGCGCGACAGGGAACTACGAGCAGTACTTC	CASATSATGNYEQYF
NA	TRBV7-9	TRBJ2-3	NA	TGTGCCATCGAACAGGGATCTAGCACAGATACGCAGTATTTT	CAIEQGSSTDTQYF
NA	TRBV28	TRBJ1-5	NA	TGTGCCAGCAGCGACAGGACCAATCAGCCCCAGCATTTT	CASSDRTNQPQHF
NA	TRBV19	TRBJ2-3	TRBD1	TGTGCCAGTACCAATACAGGGGGGAGTGGAGCGTGGAATACGCAGTATTTT	CASTNTGGSGAWNTQYF